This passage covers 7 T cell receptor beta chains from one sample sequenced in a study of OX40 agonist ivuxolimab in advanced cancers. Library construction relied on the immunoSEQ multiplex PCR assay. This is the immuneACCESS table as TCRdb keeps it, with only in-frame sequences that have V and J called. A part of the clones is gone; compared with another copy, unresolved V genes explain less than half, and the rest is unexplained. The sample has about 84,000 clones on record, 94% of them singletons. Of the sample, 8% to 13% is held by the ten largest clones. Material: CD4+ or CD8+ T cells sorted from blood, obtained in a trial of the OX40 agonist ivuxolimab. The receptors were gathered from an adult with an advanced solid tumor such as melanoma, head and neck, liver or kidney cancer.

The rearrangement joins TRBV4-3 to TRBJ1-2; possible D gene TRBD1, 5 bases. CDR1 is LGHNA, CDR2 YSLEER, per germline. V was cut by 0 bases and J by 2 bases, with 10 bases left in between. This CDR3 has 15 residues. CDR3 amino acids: CASSQEPGPNYGYTF. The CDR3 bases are TGCGCCAGCAGCCAAGAGCCGGGGCCCAACTATGGCTACACCTTC.

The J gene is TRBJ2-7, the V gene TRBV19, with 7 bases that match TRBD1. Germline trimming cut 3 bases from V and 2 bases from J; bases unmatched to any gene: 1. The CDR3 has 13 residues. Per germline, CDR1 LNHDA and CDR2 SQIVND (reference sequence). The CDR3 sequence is CASSITGAYEQYF. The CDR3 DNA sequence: TGTGCCAGTAGTATTACAGGGGCCTACGAGCAGTACTTC.

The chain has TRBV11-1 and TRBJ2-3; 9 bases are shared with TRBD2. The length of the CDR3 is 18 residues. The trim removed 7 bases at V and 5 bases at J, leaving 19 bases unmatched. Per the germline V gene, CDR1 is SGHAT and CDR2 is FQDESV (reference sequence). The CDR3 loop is CASTGRVAGEPGRDTQYF. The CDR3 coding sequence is TGTGCCAGCACCGGAAGGGTAGCGGGAGAGCCTGGTAGAGATACGCAGTATTTT.

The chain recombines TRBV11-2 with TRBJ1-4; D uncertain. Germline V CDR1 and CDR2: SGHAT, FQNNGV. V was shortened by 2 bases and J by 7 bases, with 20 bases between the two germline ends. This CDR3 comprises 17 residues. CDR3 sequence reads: CASSLTAGEGLSEKLFF. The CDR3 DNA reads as TGTGCCAGCAGCTTAACGGCAGGTGAAGGACTAAGTGAAAAACTGTTTTTT.

The CDR3 region has the DNA TGTGCCAGCAGGGGACTAGCGGGCGCCCAGTACTTC. Its translation: CASRGLAGAQYF. V and J are TRBV6-5 and TRBJ2-5, with 12 positions matching TRBD2. The junction had 2 bases not matched to a gene; V was cut back by 6 bases and J by 9 bases. Per germline, CDR1 MNHEY and CDR2 SVGAGI. The CDR3 sequence is 12 residues long.

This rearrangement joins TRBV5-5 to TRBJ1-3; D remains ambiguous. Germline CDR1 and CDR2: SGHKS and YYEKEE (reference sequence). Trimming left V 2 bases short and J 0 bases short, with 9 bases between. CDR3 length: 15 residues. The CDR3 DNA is TGTGCCAGCAGCTTTACAGATTACTCTGGAAACACCATATATTTT. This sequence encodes CASSFTDYSGNTIYF.

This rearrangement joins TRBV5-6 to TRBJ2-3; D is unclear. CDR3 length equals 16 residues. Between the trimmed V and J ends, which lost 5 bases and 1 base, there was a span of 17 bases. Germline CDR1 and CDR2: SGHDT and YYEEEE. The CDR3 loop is CASSDTLTWGTDTQYF. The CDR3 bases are TGTGCCAGCAGTGACACGTTAACTTGGGGCACAGATACGCAGTATTTT.